This T cell receptor (beta chain) comes out of a study of blood T cell repertoires in COVID-19. At the level of the study: Nucleic acid was either cDNA or gDNA, and it came from T cells, B-cell-depleted T cells, or PBMCs.

Participant-reported clinical history was the basis for cohort assignment. How the authors handled the data: Amplification of reference gene primers provided the estimated nucleated cell counts. Libraries were prepared by immunoSEQ multiplex PCR; TCRdb keeps only in-frame clonotypes and omits some of them. V, J and clone size are taken as reported in that table, and D and trimming were inferred from the DNA itself. The table includes about 220,000 clones, roughly four fifths detected once. Germline lookup yields CDR1 LGHNA and CDR2 YSLEER. The CDR3 runs 17 residues. Trimming at V came to 1 base and at J to 5 bases, leaving 5 bases not matched to a gene.

The V call is TRBV4-3, the J call TRBJ2-3, with 14 bases lining up with TRBD2. This TCR was sampled from a woman aged 60-75 years who had recovered from COVID-19. Source material: PBMCs or T cells enriched from blood (not recorded which). CDR3 loop: CASSQGTSGGPQDTQYF. The CDR3 DNA is TGCGCCAGCAGCCAAGGGACTAGCGGGGGGCCTCAAGATACGCAGTATTTT.